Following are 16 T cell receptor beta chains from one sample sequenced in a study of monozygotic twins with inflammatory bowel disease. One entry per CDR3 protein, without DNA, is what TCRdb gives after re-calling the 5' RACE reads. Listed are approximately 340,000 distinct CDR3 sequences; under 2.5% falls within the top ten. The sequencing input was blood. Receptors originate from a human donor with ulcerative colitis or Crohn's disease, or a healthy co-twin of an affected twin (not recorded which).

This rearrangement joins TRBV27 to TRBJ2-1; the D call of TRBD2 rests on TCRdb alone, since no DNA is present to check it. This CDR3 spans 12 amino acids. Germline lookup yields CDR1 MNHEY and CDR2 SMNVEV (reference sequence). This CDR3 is CASRSGSNEQFF.

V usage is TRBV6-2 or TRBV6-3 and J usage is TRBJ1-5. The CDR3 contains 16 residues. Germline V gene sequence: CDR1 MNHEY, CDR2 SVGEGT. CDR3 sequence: CASSTYQVLSNQPQHF.

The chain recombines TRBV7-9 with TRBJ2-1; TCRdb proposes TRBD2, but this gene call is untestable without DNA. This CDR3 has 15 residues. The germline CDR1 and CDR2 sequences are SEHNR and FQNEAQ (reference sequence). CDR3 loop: CASSQTSGGNNEQFF.

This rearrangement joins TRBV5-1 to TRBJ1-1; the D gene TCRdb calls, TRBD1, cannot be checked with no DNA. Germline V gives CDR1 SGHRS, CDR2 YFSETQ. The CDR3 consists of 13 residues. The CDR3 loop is CASSPGLDTEAFF.

The CDR3 sequence is CASSHSGTGATEAFF. The genes are TRBV28 and TRBJ1-1; TCRdb indicates TRBD1, and absent DNA this call remains unverified. The length of the CDR3 is 15 residues. Looked up from germline, CDR1 is MDHEN and CDR2 is SYDVKM.

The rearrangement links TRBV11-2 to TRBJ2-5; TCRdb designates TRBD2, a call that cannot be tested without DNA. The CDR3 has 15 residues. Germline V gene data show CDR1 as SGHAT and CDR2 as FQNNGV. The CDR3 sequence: CASSLAMGGQETQYF. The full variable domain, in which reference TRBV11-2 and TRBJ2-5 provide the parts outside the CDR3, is EAGVAQSPRYKIIEKRQSVAFWCNPISGHATLYWYQQILGQGPKLLIQFQNNGVVDDSQLPKDRFSAERLKGVDSTLKIQPAKLEDSAVYLCASSLAMGGQETQYFGPGTRLLVL.

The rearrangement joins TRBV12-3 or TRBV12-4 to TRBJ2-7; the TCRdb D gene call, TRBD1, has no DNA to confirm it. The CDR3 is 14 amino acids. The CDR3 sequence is CASKLAGGPYEQYF.

CDR3 amino acids: CASSEWPGTGDPGTF. J is TRBJ1-2 and V is TRBV2; TCRdb returns TRBD1, unconfirmable since there is no DNA. Per the germline V gene, CDR1 is SNHLY and CDR2 is FYNNEI. The CDR3 loop spans 15 amino acids.

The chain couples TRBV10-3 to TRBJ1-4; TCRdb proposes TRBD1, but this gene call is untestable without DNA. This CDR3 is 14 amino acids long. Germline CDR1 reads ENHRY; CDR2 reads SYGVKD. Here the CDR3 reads CAISPTGYNEKLFF.

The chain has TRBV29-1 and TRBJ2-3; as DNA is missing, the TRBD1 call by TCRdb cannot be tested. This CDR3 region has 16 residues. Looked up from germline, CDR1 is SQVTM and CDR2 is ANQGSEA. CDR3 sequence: CSVEDRWGASKDTQYF.

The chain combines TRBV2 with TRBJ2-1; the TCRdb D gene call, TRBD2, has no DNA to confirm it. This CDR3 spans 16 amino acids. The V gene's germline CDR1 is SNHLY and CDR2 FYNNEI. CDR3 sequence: CASSKGLAAIYNEQFF.

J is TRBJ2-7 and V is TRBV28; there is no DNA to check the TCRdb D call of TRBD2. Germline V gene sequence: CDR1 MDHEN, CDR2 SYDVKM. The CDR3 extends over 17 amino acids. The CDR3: CASSFSGSGGFSYEQYF.

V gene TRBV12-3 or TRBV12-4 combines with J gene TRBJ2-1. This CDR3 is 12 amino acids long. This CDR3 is CASSLRVSEQFF.

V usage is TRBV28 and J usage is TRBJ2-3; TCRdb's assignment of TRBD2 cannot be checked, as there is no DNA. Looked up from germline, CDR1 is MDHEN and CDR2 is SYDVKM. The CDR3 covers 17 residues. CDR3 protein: CASSLVGSGGRTDTQYF.

The CDR3 reads CASSPFGRQAGYTF. The V call is TRBV6-1, the J call TRBJ1-2; TCRdb names TRBD1, which stays unverified in the absence of DNA. This CDR3 is 14 amino acids long. Germline CDR1 is MNHNS and CDR2 is SASEGT.

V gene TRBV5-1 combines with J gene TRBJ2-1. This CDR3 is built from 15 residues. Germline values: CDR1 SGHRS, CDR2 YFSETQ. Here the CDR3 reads CASSLEGAWSNEQFF.